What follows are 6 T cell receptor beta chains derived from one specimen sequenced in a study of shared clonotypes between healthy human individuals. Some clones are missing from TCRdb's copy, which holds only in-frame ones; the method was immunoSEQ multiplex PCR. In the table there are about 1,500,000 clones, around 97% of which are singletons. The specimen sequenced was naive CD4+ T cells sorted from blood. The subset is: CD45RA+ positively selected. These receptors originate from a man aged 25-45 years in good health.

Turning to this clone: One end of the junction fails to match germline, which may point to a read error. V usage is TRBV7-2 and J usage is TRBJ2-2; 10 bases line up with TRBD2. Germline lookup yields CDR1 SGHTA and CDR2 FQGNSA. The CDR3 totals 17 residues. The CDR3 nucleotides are TGTGCCAGCAGATTAGGGAGCGGGAGGGGTTCGTCCGGGGAGCTGTTTTTT. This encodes CASRLGSGRGSSGELFF.

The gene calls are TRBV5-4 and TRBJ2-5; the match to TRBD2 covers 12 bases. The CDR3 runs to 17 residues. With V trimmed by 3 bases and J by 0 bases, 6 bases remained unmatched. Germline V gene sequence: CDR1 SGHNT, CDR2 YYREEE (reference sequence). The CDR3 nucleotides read TGTGCCAGCAGCTCAGGTCGGACTAGCGGGAACCAAGAGACCCAGTACTTC. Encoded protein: CASSSGRTSGNQETQYF. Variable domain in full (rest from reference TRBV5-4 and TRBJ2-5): ETGVTQSPTHLIKTRGQQVTLRCSSQSGHNTVSWYQQALGQGPQFIFQYYREEENGRGNFPPRFSGLQFPNYSSELNVNALELDDSALYLCASSSGRTSGNQETQYFGPGTRLLVL.

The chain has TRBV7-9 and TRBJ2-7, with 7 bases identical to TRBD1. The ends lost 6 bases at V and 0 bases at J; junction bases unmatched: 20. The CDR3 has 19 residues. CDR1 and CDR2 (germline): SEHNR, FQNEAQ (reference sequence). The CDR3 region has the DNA TGTGCCAGCAGGTTATCCCCGAATCTGAAGGGACAGAGCTCCTACGAGCAGTACTTC. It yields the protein CASRLSPNLKGQSSYEQYF.

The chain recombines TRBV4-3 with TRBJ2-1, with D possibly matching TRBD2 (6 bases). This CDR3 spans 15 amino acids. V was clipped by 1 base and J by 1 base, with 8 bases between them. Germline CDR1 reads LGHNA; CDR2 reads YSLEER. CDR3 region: CASSQVADSYNEQFF. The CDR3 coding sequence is TGCGCCAGCAGCCAAGTAGCGGATTCCTACAATGAGCAGTTCTTC.

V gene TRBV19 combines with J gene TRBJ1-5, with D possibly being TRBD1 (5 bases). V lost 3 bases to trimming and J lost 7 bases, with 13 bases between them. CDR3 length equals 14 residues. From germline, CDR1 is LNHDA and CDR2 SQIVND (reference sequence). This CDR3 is CASSIPQGRQPQHF. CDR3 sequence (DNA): TGTGCCAGTAGTATCCCGCAGGGTCGACAGCCCCAGCATTTT.

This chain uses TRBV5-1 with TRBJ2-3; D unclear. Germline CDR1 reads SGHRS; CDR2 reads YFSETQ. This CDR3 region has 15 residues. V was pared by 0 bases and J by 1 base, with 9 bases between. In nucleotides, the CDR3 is TGCGCCAGCAGCTTGGATCCCCAAGGCACAGATACGCAGTATTTT. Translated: CASSLDPQGTDTQYF.